This T cell receptor (delta chain) was documented in a study of gamma-delta T cells after stem cell transplantation. Per the germline V gene, CDR1 is TVYSNPD and CDR2 is GDNSRS (reference sequence). The CDR3 covers 18 residues. The J segment lost 8 bases and the V segment lost 4 bases, leaving 22 bases of the junction unmatched. With CATT, TCRdb re-called clones from the RT-PCR reads. The data show roughly 12,000 delta-chain clones, about two fifths seen once. The receptor was derived from a human donor. It is not recorded whose cells these are; they may come from a transplant donor. The material sequenced was gamma-delta T cells. V gene TRDV3 combines with J gene TRDJ2; 10 positions agree with TRDD3. CDR3 in amino acids: CASRGLPSYWGISAQLFF. DNA for the CDR3: TGTGCCTCCCGAGGCCTTCCTTCGTACTGGGGGATTTCTGCACAACTCTTCTTT. The full variable domain, its missing parts supplied by reference TRDV3 and TRDJ2, is CDKVTQSSPDQTVASGSEVVLLCTYDTVYSNPDLFWYRIRPDYSFQFVFYGDNSRSEGADFTQGRFSVKHILTQKAFHLVISPVRTEDSATYYCASRGLPSYWGISAQLFFGKGTQLIVEP.